This T cell receptor (beta chain) was recorded in a study of prognosis after radiotherapy for stage I lung cancer. Study observations and caveats: The authors reported that TRBV and TRBJ gene usage differed between patients with and without metastases. Where distant metastases developed, patients had lower Shannon entropy after stereotactic body radiation therapy.

Starting from genomic DNA, TCR beta CDR3 was amplified through two-round multiplex PCR. With primers specific to each TRBV and TRBJ gene, the first-round PCR was performed. Universal primers were used for second-round PCR. Each CDR3 protein is one row after TCRdb ran MiXCR on the multiplex PCR reads. This sample has around 30,000 distinct CDR3 sequences, with about 34% found just once. There are many counts of this clonotype. The antigen is unknown. The V gene end was trimmed by 5 bases and the J gene end by 3 bases; junction bases not matched to a gene: 6. Germline V CDR1 and CDR2: LNHDA, SQIVND (reference sequence). This CDR3 spans 15 amino acids.

This TCR was recovered from a donor aged 50 or older with non-small cell lung cancer. Sequenced material: PBMCs, taken before or after stereotactic body radiation therapy (not recorded which). The chain combines TRBV19 with TRBJ2-7, with TRBD2 identical over 11 bases. The CDR3 region has the DNA TGTGCCAGTAGTGTAGCGGGAGGGCGAGGCTACGAGCAGTACTTC. Translation: CASSVAGGRGYEQYF.